The 2 T cell receptor beta chains in this list originate from one sample, sequenced in a study of post-analysis software for immune sequencing data (dated by TCRdb to between 2014 and 2016). What the work shows at the level of the full study, not this receptor alone: Four or five TRBV segments, including TRBV5-6, TRBV5-1 and TRBV20-1, were significantly more frequent in patients than controls.

The method was PCR. Sequenced using an Illumina HiSeq 2500. To reduce PCR and sequencing biases, unique molecular identifiers were built into the TCR beta cDNA libraries. Using fastp trimming at Q25 and MiXCR clonotype assembly, TCRdb reanalyzed the public sequencing data and kept in-frame beta chains. CDR3 protein duplicates are merged, each entry listing the most common genes and DNA. Within this sample are over 700,000 distinct CDR3 sequences, with 30% of them counted one time only. Together, the top ten hold around 0.55% of the sample. Their cognate antigens are unknown. Material for sequencing was blood. The receptors here all came from a girl under 18 with multiple sclerosis.

This clonotype has a count of ten or more. This rearrangement joins TRBV29-1 to TRBJ2-3, with 7 bases lining up with TRBD2. V shed 7 bases, J shed 4 bases, and the junction held 14 bases outside the gene matches. Per the germline V gene, CDR1 is SQVTM and CDR2 is ANQGSEA. This CDR3 has 15 residues. CDR3 nucleotide sequence: TGCAGCGCCATTAAGGCGGGGAGGGCGTCAGATACGCAGTATTTT. Its translation is CSAIKAGRASDTQYF.

The chain recombines TRBV20-1 with TRBJ2-5; 11 bases are shared with TRBD1. CDR1 is DFQATT and CDR2 is SNEGSKA in the germline V gene (reference sequence). The V and J ends lost 4 bases and 7 bases, in that order; junction bases with no gene match: 8. The CDR3 sequence is 14 residues long. The CDR3 DNA is TGCAGTGCTAACTGGGACAGGGGGTCGGGGACCCAGTACTTC. This gives the protein CSANWDRGSGTQYF.